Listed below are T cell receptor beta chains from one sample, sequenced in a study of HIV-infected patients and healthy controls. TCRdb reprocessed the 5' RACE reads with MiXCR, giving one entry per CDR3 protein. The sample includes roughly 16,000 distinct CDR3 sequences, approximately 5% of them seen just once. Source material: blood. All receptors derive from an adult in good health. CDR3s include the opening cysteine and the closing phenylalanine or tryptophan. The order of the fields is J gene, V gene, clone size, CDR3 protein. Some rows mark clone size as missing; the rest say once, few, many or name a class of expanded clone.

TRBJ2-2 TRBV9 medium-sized CASSQDRDRVWDQIGELFF
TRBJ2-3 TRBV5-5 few CASSLNCRESTDTQYF
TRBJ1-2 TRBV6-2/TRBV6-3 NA CASLSDITNYGYTF
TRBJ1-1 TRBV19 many CASSIIGAGANTEAFF
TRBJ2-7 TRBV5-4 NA CASSLGLNYEQYF
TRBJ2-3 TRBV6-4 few CASSARITSTDTQYF
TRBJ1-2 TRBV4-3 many CASSRDRGDGYTF
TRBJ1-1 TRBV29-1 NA CSVEYGTRMTEAFF
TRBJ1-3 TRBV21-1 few CASSKGPVGYSGNTIYF
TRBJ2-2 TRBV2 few CASTPQGQKNTGELFF
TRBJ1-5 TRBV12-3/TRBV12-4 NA CASSPGGGGNSNQPQHF
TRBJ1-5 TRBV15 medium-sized CATSEYQGSNQPQHF
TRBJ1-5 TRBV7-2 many CASSTRGDQPQHF
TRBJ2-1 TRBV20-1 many CSARDLVSSGDYNEQFF
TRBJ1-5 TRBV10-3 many CAISEGGGDRSNQPQHF
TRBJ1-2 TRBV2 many CASSSDGLQYGYTF
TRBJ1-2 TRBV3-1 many CASSNRDYGYTF
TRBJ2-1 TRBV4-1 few CASSRLPGQGAYNEQFF
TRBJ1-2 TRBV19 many CASSIDREANYGYTF
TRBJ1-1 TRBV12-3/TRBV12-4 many CASSLGSALSGAFF
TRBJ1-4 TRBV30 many CAWTTGKTTNEKLFF
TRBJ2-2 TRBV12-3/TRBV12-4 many CASSFDLSSGELFF
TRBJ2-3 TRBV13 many CASRTRDSYTDTQYF
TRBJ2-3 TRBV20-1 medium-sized CSARGEAGFTDTQYF
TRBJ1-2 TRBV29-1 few CSVEMDISNYGYTF
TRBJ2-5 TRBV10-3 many CAISQTGARRETQYF
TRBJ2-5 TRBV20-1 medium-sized CSADLPTGGQLETQYF
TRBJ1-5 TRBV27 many CASRKGGVNQPQHF
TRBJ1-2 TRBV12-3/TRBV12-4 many CASTGLEGRSYYGYTF
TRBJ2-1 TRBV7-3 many CASSLRGGGPHNEQFF
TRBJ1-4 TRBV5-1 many CASSPGQGSNEKLFF
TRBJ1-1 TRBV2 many CASSGDRGPNTEAFF
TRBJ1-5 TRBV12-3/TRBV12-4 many CASSLALSNQPQHF
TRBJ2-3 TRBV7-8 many CASSLGAGLSTDTQYF
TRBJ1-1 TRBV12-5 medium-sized CASGLKHGGGNTEAFF
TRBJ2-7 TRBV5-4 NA CANELGGLKYF
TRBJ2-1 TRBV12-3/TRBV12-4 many CASSPLITARNEQFF
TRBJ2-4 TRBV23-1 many CASSYNRAFKNIQYF
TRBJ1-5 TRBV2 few CASSANRGNQPQHF
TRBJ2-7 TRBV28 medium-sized CASSQAGTRQPQYEQYF
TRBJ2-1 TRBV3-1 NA CASSLLQGGPYNEQFF
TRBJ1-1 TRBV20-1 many CSADNRGRRTEAFF
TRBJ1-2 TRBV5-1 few CASTPGGGGNYGYTF
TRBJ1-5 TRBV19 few CASRKRQDSNQPQHF
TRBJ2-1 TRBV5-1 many CASSPAPQSSYNEQFF
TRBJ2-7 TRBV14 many CASSQVGAVHEQYF